The 22 T cell receptor beta chains presented below share a single source sample, sequenced in a study of blood T cells in healthy people across ages. It was with a sample-barcoded 5' primer and a J-beta primer mix that a second PCR of roughly 6 to 12 cycles was run. One entry per CDR3 protein, called by TCRdb with MiXCR from the 5' RACE reads. The sample has approximately 1.5 million distinct CDR3 sequences, about 42% seen once; the top ten hold approximately 4%. Material: blood. Receptors were obtained from a young woman in good health.

CDR3 amino acids: CTAGPRGTEAFF. The CDR3 DNA reads as TGTACTGCGGGCCCAAGGGGCACTGAAGCTTTCTTT. The chain recombines TRBV6-6 with TRBJ1-1; D might be TRBD1 (5 bases). Germline values: CDR1 MNHNY, CDR2 SVGAGI (reference sequence). The CDR3 contains 12 residues.

To note about this clonotype: This may come from a read error, since a much larger clone is one base off. This rearrangement joins TRBV20-1 to TRBJ2-5; D is ambiguous. This CDR3 comprises 14 residues. The V end lost 3 bases, the J end lost 2 bases, and 13 bases lay between the germline ends. Germline loops: CDR1 DFQATT, CDR2 SNEGSKA (reference sequence). CDR3 DNA sequence: TGCAGTGCTAGTGCGGTGGAGCCGCAAGAGACCCAGTACTTC. Translating it yields CSASAVEPQETQYF.

The chain has TRBV11-2 and TRBJ2-1, with 9 bases identical to TRBD1. The V and J ends lost 5 bases and 8 bases, in that order; junction bases with no gene match: 10. The germline V gene encodes CDR1 SGHAT and CDR2 FQNNGV. CDR3 length: 15 amino acids. The CDR3 DNA follows: TGTGCCAGCAGCACAAACAGGGGGCGCAGGGATGAGCAGTTCTTC. Translated, it gives CASSTNRGRRDEQFF.

This clonotype appeared a few times. The V and J genes are TRBV20-1 and TRBJ1-2, with D possibly matching TRBD1 (6 bases). CDR3 length: 13 residues. Between the trimmed V and J ends, which lost 5 bases and 6 bases, there was a span of 16 bases. Looked up from germline, CDR1 is DFQATT and CDR2 is SNEGSKA (reference sequence). CDR3 sequence: CSAHLTGKDGYTF. As DNA, the CDR3 is TGCAGTGCTCACTTAACAGGGAAGGATGGCTACACCTTC.

This clonotype was seen a few times. The J gene is TRBJ1-5, the V gene TRBV20-1, with D unclear. Germline assignment: CDR1 DFQATT and CDR2 SNEGSKA (reference sequence). V was clipped by 1 base and J by 5 bases, with 12 bases between them. The CDR3 has 14 residues. CDR3 residues: CSARVGGGDQPQHF. Here the CDR3 DNA reads TGCAGTGCTAGAGTAGGCGGAGGAGATCAGCCCCAGCATTTT.

The V gene is TRBV20-1, the J gene TRBJ1-1; 8 bases align to TRBD1. Per germline, CDR1 DFQATT and CDR2 SNEGSKA (reference sequence). Trimming removed 2 bases from V and 4 bases from J; junction bases left unmatched: 6. The length of the CDR3 is 14 residues. CDR3 in amino acids: CSARLPGGSTEAFF. The DNA for the CDR3 is TGCAGTGCTAGACTACCAGGGGGCTCCACTGAAGCTTTCTTT.

V and J are TRBV20-1 and TRBJ1-4, with D perhaps TRBD1 (6 bases). V lost 2 bases to trimming and J lost 3 bases, with 13 bases between them. The CDR3 is 15 amino acids. CDR1 is DFQATT and CDR2 is SNEGSKA in the germline V gene (reference sequence). This chain's CDR3 is CSARRPTGPNEKLFF. For the CDR3, the DNA is TGCAGTGCTAGACGCCCGACAGGTCCTAATGAAAAACTGTTTTTT.

The chain combines TRBV15 with TRBJ1-6; tentatively, D is TRBD1 (5 bases). The V gene lost 5 bases and the J gene lost 2 bases, with 16 bases spanning the gap. Germline values: CDR1 LNHNV, CDR2 YYDKDF (reference sequence). The length of the CDR3 is 17 residues. The CDR3 region is CATSPIERQPYNSPLHF. CDR3 nucleotides: TGTGCCACCAGCCCAATCGAACGACAGCCCTATAATTCACCCCTCCACTTT.

This clonotype was observed a handful of times. V gene TRBV20-1 combines with J gene TRBJ2-5, with a possible D match to TRBD2 (6 bases). This CDR3 is built from 14 residues. Trimming left V 1 base short and J 1 base short, with 10 bases between. CDR1 DFQATT and CDR2 SNEGSKA come from the germline V gene (reference sequence). The CDR3 loop is CSARAGLFQETQYF. CDR3 DNA: TGCAGTGCTAGAGCGGGACTCTTCCAAGAGACCCAGTACTTC.

This chain links TRBV14 with TRBJ2-3; TRBD2 matches 10 bases. This CDR3 region has 17 residues. With 4 bases clipped from V and 2 bases from J, the junction kept 9 bases outside the gene matches. Germline CDR1 is SGHDN and CDR2 is FVKESK. The CDR3 sequence is CASSPFWTSGDTDTQYF. CDR3 sequence (DNA): TGTGCCAGCAGCCCTTTTTGGACTAGCGGAGACACAGATACGCAGTATTTT.

This clonotype was seen repeatedly, ten times or more. V gene TRBV20-1 combines with J gene TRBJ1-1; 11 nucleotides line up with TRBD1. The CDR3 runs 14 residues. Germline assignment: CDR1 DFQATT and CDR2 SNEGSKA (reference sequence). The V gene end was trimmed by 4 bases and the J gene end by 4 bases; junction bases not matched to a gene: 5. CDR3 sequence: CSAITGTGGTEAFF. The CDR3 DNA sequence: TGCAGTGCTATAACCGGGACAGGGGGCACTGAAGCTTTCTTT.

In this sample, this clonotype turned up many times. V is TRBV20-1 and J is TRBJ2-5; 8 bases are a match to TRBD1. Germline V lookup: CDR1 DFQATT, CDR2 SNEGSKA (reference sequence). With V trimmed by 5 bases and J by 5 bases, 7 bases remained unmatched. The CDR3 totals 13 residues. CDR3 sequence (DNA): TGCAGTGCTGGTGACAGGGGAAAGGAGACCCAGTACTTC. This gives the protein CSAGDRGKETQYF.

The V gene is TRBV7-9, the J gene TRBJ2-7; D is perhaps TRBD2 (6 bases). This CDR3 is 15 amino acids long. V lost 4 bases, J lost 3 bases, and 16 bases lay in between. The germline V gene encodes CDR1 SEHNR and CDR2 FQNEAQ (reference sequence). CDR3 nucleotide sequence: TGTGCCAGCAGCTCAAACCGGAGGGGTAGCTACGAGCAGTACTTC. Encoded protein: CASSSNRRGSYEQYF.

This clonotype was observed a few times. The chain has TRBV18 and TRBJ2-5; D is possibly TRBD1 (7 bases). The V end lost 2 bases, the J end lost 11 bases, and 21 bases lay between the germline ends. In germline, CDR1 is KGHSH, CDR2 LQKENI. This CDR3 spans 15 amino acids. For the CDR3, the DNA is TGTGCCAGCTCACCAGGAGGGGGCTCCTACAATGAGCAGTACTTC. This translates into CASSPGGGSYNEQYF.

Of note for this clonotype: An end of the junction differs from the germline gene, which may be a read error. This rearrangement joins TRBV9 to TRBJ1-2; D is undetermined. Germline CDR1 and CDR2: SGDLS and YYNGEE. The CDR3 has 12 amino acids. The chain's CDR3 is CAGSVTGGGYTF. As DNA, the CDR3 is TGTGCCGGCAGCGTAACCGGTGGTGGCTACACCTTC.

This clonotype was detected a few times. The chain carries TRBV18 and TRBJ1-5; D is uncertain. The CDR3 loop spans 13 amino acids. Germline lookup yields CDR1 KGHSH and CDR2 LQKENI. The V end was cut by 5 bases, the J end by 8 bases, with 13 bases between. CDR3 amino acids: CASSTQLREPQHF. The CDR3 DNA reads TGTGCCAGCTCAACCCAACTGCGGGAGCCCCAGCATTTT.

CDR3 DNA sequence: TGTGCCAGCAGCTTAGGCGGGGGGCAGCCCAATGAGCAGTTCTTC. It is translated as CASSLGGGQPNEQFF. The chain uses TRBV7-9 and TRBJ2-1; TRBD2 matches at 8 bases. Trimming cost V 1 base and J 6 bases; bases outside gene matches: 5. CDR1 is SEHNR, CDR2 FQNEAQ, per germline (reference sequence). The length of the CDR3 is 15 residues.

The chain combines TRBV6-2 or TRBV6-3 with TRBJ2-7, with D possibly being TRBD1 (6 bases). The CDR3 is made up of 13 amino acids. V lost 8 bases, J lost 7 bases, and 18 bases lay in between. CDR1 and CDR2 (germline): MNHEY, SVGEGT. CDR3: CASGAWGPNEQYF. CDR3 in DNA: TGTGCCAGCGGGGCATGGGGGCCCAATGAGCAGTACTTC.

J is TRBJ2-5 and V is TRBV5-6, with a tentative D call TRBD2 (5 bases). The better agreement between TRBJ2-7 and the DNA end casts doubt on the J call. This CDR3 comprises 14 residues. CDR1 and CDR2 (germline): SGHDT, YYEEEE. The CDR3 loop is CASSPWLAIYEQYF. The DNA of the CDR3 is TGTGCCAGCAGCCCCTGGCTAGCAATCTACGAGCAGTACTTC.

The sample holds many counts of this clonotype. The chain links TRBV29-1 to TRBJ2-1; 9 bases map to TRBD1. The V segment lost 7 bases and the J segment 2 bases; nucleotides outside the gene matches: 15. Germline V CDR1 and CDR2: SQVTM, ANQGSEA. The CDR3 totals 17 residues. The CDR3 nucleotides read TGCAGCGCTCCGGGACAGGGTTCCTTCAGCACCTACAATGAGCAGTTCTTC. This translates into CSAPGQGSFSTYNEQFF.

J is TRBJ1-2 and V is TRBV30, with a weak D call TRBD1 (6 bases). V was shortened by 3 bases and J by 6 bases, with 14 bases between the two germline ends. The CDR3 consists of 13 residues. Germline values: CDR1 GTSNPN, CDR2 SVGIG (reference sequence). The CDR3 reads CAWRATGWNGYTF. The CDR3 DNA sequence: TGTGCCTGGAGGGCCACAGGGTGGAATGGCTACACCTTC.

This clonotype was found a few times. V usage is TRBV12-5 and J usage is TRBJ1-1; no definite D call. V was shortened by 5 bases and J by 1 base, with 8 bases between the two germline ends. Germline lookup yields CDR1 LGHNT and CDR2 FRNRAP. The CDR3 sequence is 13 residues long. CDR3 amino acids: CASGRHPNTEAFF. The CDR3 DNA sequence: TGTGCTAGTGGTCGACACCCGAACACTGAAGCTTTCTTT.